This T cell receptor beta chain was recorded in a study of cytomegalovirus exposure and HLA in healthy donors. Sequenced by immunoSEQ multiplex PCR; TCRdb stores in-frame clones only, minus some. The sample consists of 110,000 or so clones, around 86% of them appearing once. Findings and caveats of the study: TCR sequences were mostly rare, though some public TCRs occurred in many donors.

This CDR3 is 15 amino acids long. CDR1 and CDR2 from the germline V gene are SGHTA and FQGNSA. J gave up 7 bases and V 5 bases, and 7 bases lay outside the gene matches. Remarks on this clone: Its antigen is still unknown.

V is TRBV7-2 and J is TRBJ1-6, with 8 bases aligning to TRBD1. The sequence was collected from a man aged 18 to 35 in good health and CMV-seronegative. The source material was PBMCs. The CDR3 nucleotides read TGTGCCAGCAGCCAGCCCAGGGGGCAGAATTCACCCCTCCACTTT. It codes for CASSQPRGQNSPLHF.